One T cell receptor (beta chain) is described in this entry. The specificity of this receptor is unknown. The input lacks base qualities; no much larger clone sits a single base away. Patients with autoimmune disease history or receiving systemic immunosuppression were excluded from the trial. Peripheral blood for TCR sequencing was collected from all dose cohorts at baseline, on cycle 4 day 1, and on cycle 7 day 1. The samples were drawn from a first-in-human, open-label, multicenter phase I dose-escalation trial of ivuxolimab. Adults with locally advanced or metastatic melanoma, renal cell carcinoma, hepatocellular carcinoma or head and neck squamous cell carcinoma were enrolled in the trial. Before TCR sequencing, CD4+ T cells and CD8+ T cells were sorted from peripheral blood as separate populations. This sample is drawn from a study of OX40 agonist ivuxolimab in advanced cancers. A note on the overall study: Ivuxolimab was a fully human IgG2 agonistic monoclonal antibody targeting the costimulatory receptor OX40 (CD134). Intravenous ivuxolimab was administered to patients every 2 weeks at six dose levels: 0.01, 0.1, 0.3, 1.5, 3 and 10 mg/kg. Of the roughly 51 patients in dose escalation, about 20 had hepatocellular carcinoma, approximately 15 had melanoma, 9 had renal cell carcinoma and 9 had head and neck cancer. In the dose-escalation cohort, 65% to 90% of patients were male, and the mean age was roughly 60 years, with a range of about 20 to 79. Prior anti-PD-1, anti-PD-L1 or anti-CTLA-4 therapy was permitted, and checkpoint inhibitors had been received by less than 45% of dose-escalation patients. Partial responses occurred in three dose-escalation patients: two with cutaneous melanoma and one with hepatocellular carcinoma. Peripheral TCRbeta sequencing was intended to test whether TCR sequence diversity was altered and clonal T-cell expansion was caused by ivuxolimab. The paper reports the monotherapy dose-escalation portion (N of about 52 patients) of the phase I ivuxolimab trial. General findings and caveats noted by the study authors: The antigen specificity of the peripheral T cells that underwent clonal expansion was not determined. Partial responders in the 0.1-3.0 mg/kg groups had among the lowest normalized peripheral clonal expansion, especially among CD8+ T cells. Low levels of normalized T-cell clonal expansion were also shown by some nonresponding patients. Clonal expansion of both CD4+ and CD8+ blood T cells was observed from baseline to week 6 at doses 0.1 to 3.0 mg/kg. On average, CD8+ T cells showed more expanded clones than CD4+ T cells after ivuxolimab.

The V end loses 4 bases and the J end loses 4 bases, and a stretch of 5 bases separates them. CDR1 is given as SGHDN and CDR2 as FVKESK, both from the germline V gene. The CDR3 sequence holds 12 residues, the cysteine and phenylalanine included. CDR3 DNA only is kept here, 36 bases in frame from base 1. To sequence the TCRbeta CDR3 region, genomic DNA was isolated from the sorted cells. TCRbeta CDR3 regions were sequenced using the immunoSEQ Assay. In its TCRdb copy, this immuneACCESS table keeps in-frame sequences only and misses some clones. Where compared with another copy, unresolved V genes explain less than half of these, and the others have no known cause. For this sample there are around 60,000 clones; 84% appear just once. The ten largest clones capture roughly 1.9% of the sample.

The sequencing used CD4+ or CD8+ T cells sorted from blood, collected in a trial of the OX40 agonist ivuxolimab. The sequence joins TRBV14 to TRBJ1-3, with the D segment identity uncertain. The receptor was isolated from an adult with an advanced solid tumor such as melanoma, head and neck, liver or kidney cancer. The CDR3 region reads CASSPQGNTIYF. The nucleotides are TGTGCCAGCAGCCCCCAGGGAAACACCATATATTTT.